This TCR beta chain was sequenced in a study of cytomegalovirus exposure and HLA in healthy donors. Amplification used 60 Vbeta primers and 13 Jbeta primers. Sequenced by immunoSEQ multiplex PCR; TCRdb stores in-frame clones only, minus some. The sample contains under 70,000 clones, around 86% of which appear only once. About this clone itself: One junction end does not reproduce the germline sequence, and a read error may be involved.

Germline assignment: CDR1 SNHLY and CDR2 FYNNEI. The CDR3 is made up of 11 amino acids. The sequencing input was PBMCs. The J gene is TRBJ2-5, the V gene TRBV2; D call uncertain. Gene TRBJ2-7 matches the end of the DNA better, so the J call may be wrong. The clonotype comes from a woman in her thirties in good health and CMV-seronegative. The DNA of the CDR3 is TGTGCCACGGAGTACTCCTCCGAGCAGTACTTC. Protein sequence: CATEYSSEQYF.